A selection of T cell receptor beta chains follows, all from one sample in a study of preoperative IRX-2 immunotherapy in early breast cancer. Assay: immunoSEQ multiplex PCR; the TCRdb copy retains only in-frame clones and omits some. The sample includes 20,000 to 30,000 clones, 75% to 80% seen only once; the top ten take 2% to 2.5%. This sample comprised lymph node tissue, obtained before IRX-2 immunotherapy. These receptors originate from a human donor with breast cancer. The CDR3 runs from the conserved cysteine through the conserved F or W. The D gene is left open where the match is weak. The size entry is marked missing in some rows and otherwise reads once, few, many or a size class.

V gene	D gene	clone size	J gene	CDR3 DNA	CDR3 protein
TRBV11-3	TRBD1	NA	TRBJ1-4	TGTGCCAGCAGCGGACAGGGGCCAAATGAAAAACTGTTTTTT	CASSGQGPNEKLFF
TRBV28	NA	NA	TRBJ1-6	TGTGCCAGCAGTTTAAAGGACAGACCTTATTCACCCCTCCACTTT	CASSLKDRPYSPLHF
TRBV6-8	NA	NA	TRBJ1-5	TGTGCCACAAGGGCGCGTTCGGGGGTACAAGGTCAGCCCCAGCATTTT	CATRARSGVQGQPQHF
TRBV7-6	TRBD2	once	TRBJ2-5	TGTGCCAGCAGCTTAGTTCGTGGCGGGGGACGCGGAGAGACCCAGTACTTC	CASSLVRGGGRGETQYF
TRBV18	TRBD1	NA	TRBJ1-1	TGTGCCAGCTCAACAAGCCCCTCAGACAGGGTACTGACTGAAGCTTTCTTT	CASSTSPSDRVLTEAFF
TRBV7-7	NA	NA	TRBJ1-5	TGTGCCAGCAGCCAAGAAAGGTCCACAGGGTCGGGGCAGCCCCAGCATTTT	CASSQERSTGSGQPQHF
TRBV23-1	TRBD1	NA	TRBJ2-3	TGCGCCAGCAGTCAACCGGGACAGGGGCCTACCACTTACACGACAGATACGCAGTATTTT	CASSQPGQGPTTYTTDTQYF
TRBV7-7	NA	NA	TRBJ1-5	TGTGCCAGCAGCTTGGCCCGAACAGGGAATGATCAGCCCCAGCATTTT	CASSLARTGNDQPQHF
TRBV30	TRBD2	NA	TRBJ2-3	TGTGCCTGGAGTGGGAGCATAGCGGGGGGGCAATTAGATACGCAGTATTTT	CAWSGSIAGGQLDTQYF
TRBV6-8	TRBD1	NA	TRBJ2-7	TGTGCCAGCAGTTACTACTCGACAGGGTCCTACGAGCAGTACTTC	CASSYYSTGSYEQYF
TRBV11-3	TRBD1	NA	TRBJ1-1	TGTGCCAGCAGCATCCGGGACAGGAACACTGAAGCTTTCTTT	CASSIRDRNTEAFF
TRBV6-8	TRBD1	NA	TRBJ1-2	TGTGCCAGCAGTAACAGGGGCCTGGACTCCTATGGCTACACCTTC	CASSNRGLDSYGYTF
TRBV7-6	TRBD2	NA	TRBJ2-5	TGTGCCAGCAGCTTAGTCAGGACTAGCGGATCCAAAGAGACCCAGTACTTC	CASSLVRTSGSKETQYF
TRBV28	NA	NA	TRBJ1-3	TGTGCCACGAGGACAGTTTCTGGAAACACCATATATTTT	CATRTVSGNTIYF
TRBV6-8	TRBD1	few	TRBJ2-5	TGTGCCAGCAAGAGGGCAGGGGGAAATCAAGAGACCCAGTACTTC	CASKRAGGNQETQYF
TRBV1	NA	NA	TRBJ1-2	TGCGCCAGCAGCCAGGACCTCTATGGCTACACCTTC	CASSQDLYGYTF
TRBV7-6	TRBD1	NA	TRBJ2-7	TGTGCCAGCAGCTTCGGGGACAGGTCTGCCTACGAGCAGTACTTC	CASSFGDRSAYEQYF
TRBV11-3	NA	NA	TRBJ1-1	TGTGCCAGCAGCCCCCAGGGAAGGGGCACTGAAGCTTTCTTT	CASSPQGRGTEAFF
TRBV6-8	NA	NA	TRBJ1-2	TGTGCCAGCAGTTACTCGAGCGCCTATGGCTACACCTTC	CASSYSSAYGYTF
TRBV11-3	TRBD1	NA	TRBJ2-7	TGTGCCAGCAGCTTGGCGGTAACCGGGACAGTACCCTACGAGCAGTACTTC	CASSLAVTGTVPYEQYF
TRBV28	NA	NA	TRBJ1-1	TGTGCCAGCACTCTGGGGGACACGGGCAACACTGAAGCTTTCTTT	CASTLGDTGNTEAFF
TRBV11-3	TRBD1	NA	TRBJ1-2	TGTGCCAGCAGCCAGGGACAGGGGGCATATGGCTACACCTTC	CASSQGQGAYGYTF